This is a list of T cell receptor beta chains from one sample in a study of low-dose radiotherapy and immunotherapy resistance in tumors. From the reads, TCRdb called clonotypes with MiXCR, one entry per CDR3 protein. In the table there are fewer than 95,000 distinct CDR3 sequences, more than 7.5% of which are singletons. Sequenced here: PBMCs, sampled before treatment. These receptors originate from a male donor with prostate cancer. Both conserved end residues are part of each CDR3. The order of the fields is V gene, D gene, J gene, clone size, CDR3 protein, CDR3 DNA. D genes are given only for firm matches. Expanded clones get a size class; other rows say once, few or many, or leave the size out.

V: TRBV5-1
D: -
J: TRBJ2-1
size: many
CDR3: CASSLEAGVQFF
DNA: TGCGCCAGCAGCTTGGAGGCGGGCGTGCAGTTCTTC

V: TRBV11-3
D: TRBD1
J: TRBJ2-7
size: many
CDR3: CASSLTGAREQYF
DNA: TGTGCCAGCAGCTTAACAGGGGCGCGGGAGCAGTACTTC

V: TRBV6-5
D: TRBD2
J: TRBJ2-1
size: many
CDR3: CASRASGSYEQFF
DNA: TGTGCCAGCAGGGCTAGCGGGAGTTATGAGCAGTTCTTC

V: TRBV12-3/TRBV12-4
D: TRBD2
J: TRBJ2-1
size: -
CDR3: CASNPSGRKNEQFF
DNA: TGTGCCAGCAATCCTAGCGGGAGAAAGAATGAGCAGTTCTTC

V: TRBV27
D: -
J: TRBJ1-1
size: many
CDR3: CASSLEGWGARNTEAFF
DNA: TGTGCCAGCAGTTTAGAGGGTTGGGGGGCGCGGAACACTGAAGCTTTCTTT

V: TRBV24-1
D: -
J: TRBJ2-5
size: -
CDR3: CATSAPDGRHGTQYF
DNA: TGTGCCACCAGTGCTCCTGACGGAAGGCATGGAACCCAGTACTTC

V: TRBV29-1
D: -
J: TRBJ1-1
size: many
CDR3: CSVGGGGFTEAFF
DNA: TGCAGCGTTGGTGGAGGAGGGTTCACTGAAGCTTTCTTT

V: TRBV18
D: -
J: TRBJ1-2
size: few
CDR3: CASHGGTPNYGYTF
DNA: TGTGCCAGCCACGGCGGGACACCCAACTATGGCTACACCTTC

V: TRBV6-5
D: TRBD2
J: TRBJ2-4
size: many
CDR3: CASSNRGLAGWAKNIQYF
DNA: TGTGCCAGCAGCAATAGGGGACTAGCGGGATGGGCCAAAAACATTCAGTACTTC

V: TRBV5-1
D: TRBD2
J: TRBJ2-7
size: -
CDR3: CASSLALAGTYEQYF
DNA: TGCGCCAGCAGCTTGGCACTAGCGGGGACCTACGAGCAGTACTTC

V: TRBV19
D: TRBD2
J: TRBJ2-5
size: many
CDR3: CASGTSGRIAETQYF
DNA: TGTGCCAGCGGGACTAGCGGGAGAATTGCGGAGACCCAGTACTTC

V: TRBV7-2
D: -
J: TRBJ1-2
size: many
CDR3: CASSPRTAGYGYTF
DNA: TGTGCCAGCAGCCCTCGGACGGCCGGCTATGGCTACACCTTC

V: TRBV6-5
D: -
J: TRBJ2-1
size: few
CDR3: CASARGAGEQFF
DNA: TGTGCCAGCGCTCGCGGGGCAGGTGAGCAGTTCTTC

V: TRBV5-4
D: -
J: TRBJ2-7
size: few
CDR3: CASSFQDAYEQYF
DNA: TGTGCCAGCAGCTTCCAAGACGCCTACGAGCAGTACTTC

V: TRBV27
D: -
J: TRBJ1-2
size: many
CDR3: CASRERGSYGYTF
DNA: TGTGCCAGCAGGGAAAGGGGATCCTATGGCTACACCTTC

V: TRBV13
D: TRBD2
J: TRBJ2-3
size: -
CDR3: CASSICPAGGSDTQYF
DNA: TGTGCCAGCAGCATATGTCCAGCGGGAGGATCAGATACGCAGTATTTT

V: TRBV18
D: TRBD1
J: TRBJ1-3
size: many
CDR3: CASSGQISGNTIYF
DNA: TGTGCCAGCTCGGGACAGATCTCTGGAAACACCATATATTTT

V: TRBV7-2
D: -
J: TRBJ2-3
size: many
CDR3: CASSLFRDTQYF
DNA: TGTGCCAGCAGCTTATTTCGAGATACGCAGTATTTT

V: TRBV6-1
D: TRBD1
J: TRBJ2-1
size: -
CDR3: CASSLGTGVNNEQFF
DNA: TGTGCCAGCAGCCTGGGGACAGGGGTAAACAATGAGCAGTTCTTC

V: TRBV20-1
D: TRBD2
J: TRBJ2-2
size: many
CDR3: CSASASGRVTGELFF
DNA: TGCAGTGCTAGTGCTAGCGGGAGGGTCACCGGGGAGCTGTTTTTT

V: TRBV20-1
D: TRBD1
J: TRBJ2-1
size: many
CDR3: CSAPGQAPVF
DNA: TGCAGTGCTCCGGGACAGGCCCCAGTCTTC

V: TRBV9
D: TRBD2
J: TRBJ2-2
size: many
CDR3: CASSVELAVTGELFF
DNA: TGTGCCAGCAGCGTAGAACTAGCGGTCACCGGGGAGCTGTTTTTT

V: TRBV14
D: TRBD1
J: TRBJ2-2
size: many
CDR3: CASRAGTGAGELFF
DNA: TGTGCCAGCAGGGCCGGGACAGGGGCCGGGGAGCTGTTTTTT

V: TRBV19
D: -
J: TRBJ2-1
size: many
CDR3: CASSFLGRYNEQFF
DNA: TGTGCCAGTAGCTTTCTCGGTCGATACAATGAGCAGTTCTTC

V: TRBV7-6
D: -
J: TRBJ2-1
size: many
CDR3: CASSPLPGSHEQFF
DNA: TGTGCCAGCAGCCCCCTCCCGGGGTCCCATGAGCAGTTCTTC

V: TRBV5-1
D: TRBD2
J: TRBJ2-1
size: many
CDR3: CASSLYDSGSYNEQFF
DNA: TGCGCCAGCAGCTTGTATGATAGCGGGAGTTACAATGAGCAGTTCTTC

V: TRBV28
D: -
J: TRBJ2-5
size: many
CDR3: CASSSPGTAKLSQYF
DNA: TGTGCCAGCAGTTCACCGGGGACCGCTAAACTGTCCCAGTACTTC

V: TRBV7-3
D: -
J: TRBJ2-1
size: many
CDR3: CAILSSYNEQFF
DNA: TGTGCCATCCTGAGCTCCTACAATGAGCAGTTCTTC

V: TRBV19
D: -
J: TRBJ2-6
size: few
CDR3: CASSLGQFSGANVLTF
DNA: TGTGCCAGTAGTTTAGGACAGTTCTCTGGGGCCAACGTCCTGACTTTC

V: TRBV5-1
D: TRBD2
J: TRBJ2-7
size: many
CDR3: CASSSRLAGEVIYEQYF
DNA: TGCGCCAGCAGCTCTCGACTAGCGGGAGAAGTAATCTACGAGCAGTACTTC

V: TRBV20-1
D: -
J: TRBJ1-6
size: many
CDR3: CSVPTGAFTNSPLHF
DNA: TGCAGTGTCCCAACCGGGGCATTTACGAATTCACCCCTCCACTTT

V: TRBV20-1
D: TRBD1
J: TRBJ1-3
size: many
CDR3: CSASAGRGLGNTIYF
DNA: TGCAGTGCGTCAGCGGGTAGGGGGCTTGGAAACACCATATATTTT

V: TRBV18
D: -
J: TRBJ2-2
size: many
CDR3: CASSPFQNTGELFF
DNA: TGTGCCAGCTCACCGTTCCAGAACACCGGGGAGCTGTTTTTT

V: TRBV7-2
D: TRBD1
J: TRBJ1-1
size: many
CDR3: CASSRSGGGGYEAFF
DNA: TGTGCCAGCAGCCGATCGGGAGGGGGCGGCTATGAAGCTTTCTTT

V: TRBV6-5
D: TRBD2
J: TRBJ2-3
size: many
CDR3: CATRTSGSVLSTDTQYF
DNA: TGTGCCACCCGGACTAGCGGGAGCGTCCTTAGCACAGATACGCAGTATTTT

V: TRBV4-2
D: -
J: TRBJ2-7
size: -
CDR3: CANSQYEETQYEQYF
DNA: TGTGCCAACAGCCAATACGAGGAGACCCAATACGAGCAGTACTTC

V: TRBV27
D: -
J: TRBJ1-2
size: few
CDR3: CASSFGPVAGDGYTF
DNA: TGTGCCAGCAGTTTCGGGCCGGTGGCAGGGGACGGCTACACCTTC

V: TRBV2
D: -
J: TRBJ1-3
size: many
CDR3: CASSEAGSSGNTIYF
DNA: TGTGCCAGCAGTGAGGCTGGAAGCTCTGGAAACACCATATATTTT

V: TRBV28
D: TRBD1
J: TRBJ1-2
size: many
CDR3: CASSLGTGVTGGYTF
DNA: TGTGCCAGCAGTTTAGGGACAGGGGTTACGGGTGGCTACACCTTC

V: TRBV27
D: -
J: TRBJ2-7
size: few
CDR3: CASSLSSGVSSYEQYF
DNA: TGTGCCAGCAGTTTATCTAGCGGTGTTAGCTCCTACGAGCAGTACTTC

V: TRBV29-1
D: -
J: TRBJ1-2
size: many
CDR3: CSVSPGGGYTF
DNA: TGCAGCGTTTCCCCGGGGGGGGGCTACACCTTC